The 24 T cell receptor beta chains below were found in one sample sequenced in a study of T cell responses to AZD1222 COVID-19 vaccine. Produced via immunoSEQ multiplex PCR; TCRdb's table is partial and in-frame only. Of some 150,000 clones listed, just over 90% are singletons. The sample in question was peripheral blood, obtained on day 0 of AZD1222 vaccination. All receptors derive from an adult in good health.

The chain carries TRBV5-4 and TRBJ1-1; 7 bases map to TRBD1. The junction had 9 bases not matched to a gene; V was cut back by 5 bases and J by 2 bases. Germline values: CDR1 SGHNT, CDR2 YYREEE (reference sequence). This CDR3 region has 15 residues. In DNA form, the CDR3 reads TGTGCCAGCAGACCAGACAGGGAAGTCAACACTGAAGCTTTCTTT. This gives the protein CASRPDREVNTEAFF.

This chain uses TRBV6-6 with TRBJ1-6; TRBD1 agrees at 8 bases. The CDR3 extends over 16 amino acids. Germline V lookup: CDR1 MNHNY, CDR2 SVGAGI (reference sequence). V was clipped by 6 bases and J by 4 bases; unmatched bases: 8. In DNA, the CDR3 is TGTGCCAGCAGGGCGGGAGACAGGGGTTATAATTCACCCCTCCACTTT. It yields the protein CASRAGDRGYNSPLHF.

The chain couples TRBV3-1 (or the pseudogene TRBV3-2) to TRBJ2-1, with 10 positions matching TRBD2. CDR3 length: 16 residues. Trimming took 3 bases from V and 3 from J; bases not matched to a gene: 5. Per the germline V gene, CDR1 is LGHDT and CDR2 is YNNKEL (reference sequence). For the CDR3, the DNA is TGTGCCAGCAGCCAGCCTAGCGGGAGCTTCTACAATGAGCAGTTCTTC. It translates to CASSQPSGSFYNEQFF.

The rearrangement links TRBV4-1 to TRBJ2-3; 10 positions match TRBD2. Germline CDR1 and CDR2: MGHRA and YSYEKL. This CDR3 contains 17 residues. The V gene end was trimmed by 0 bases and the J gene end by 3 bases; junction bases not matched to a gene: 6. This CDR3 is CASSQEPPSGRTDTQYF. The DNA of the CDR3 is TGCGCCAGCAGCCAAGAACCCCCTAGCGGGAGAACAGATACGCAGTATTTT.

This chain links TRBV6-5 with TRBJ2-7, with D hard to call. Germline CDR1 MNHEY, CDR2 SVGAGI. The V end lost 6 bases, the J end lost 0 bases, and 15 bases lay between the germline ends. CDR3 length: 15 amino acids. DNA for the CDR3: TGTGCCAGCAGAACTGCAGGAGAGGTCTCCTACGAGCAGTACTTC. It encodes CASRTAGEVSYEQYF.

This sequence joins TRBV10-2 and TRBJ1-6, with D perhaps matching TRBD1 (6 bases). The CDR3 runs 12 residues. Germline V gene lookup returns CDR1 WSHSY and CDR2 SAAADI. V was cut by 2 bases and J by 10 bases, with 6 bases left in between. As DNA, the CDR3 is TGCGCCAGCAGTGAGCAGGGGTCACCCCTCCACTTT. It translates to CASSEQGSPLHF.

This clone has only a few counts. V usage is TRBV2 and J usage is TRBJ1-4; D is undetermined. The CDR3 is made up of 16 amino acids. Germline assignment: CDR1 SNHLY and CDR2 FYNNEI. V lost 6 bases and J lost 8, with 22 bases in between. The CDR3 is CASRRLLLRSREKLFF. In DNA form, the CDR3 reads TGTGCCAGCAGAAGACTTTTACTAAGGTCGAGGGAAAAACTGTTTTTT.

The chain carries TRBV5-1 and TRBJ1-3; D might be TRBD1 (5 bases). This CDR3 has 15 amino acids. The V gene's germline CDR1 is SGHRS and CDR2 YFSETQ. Deletions cut 0 bases from V and 2 bases from J, with 9 bases between. In DNA, the CDR3 is TGCGCCAGCAGCTTGGAGCAGGGAGCTGGAAACACCATATATTTT. This gives the protein CASSLEQGAGNTIYF.

The chain is built from TRBV4-1 and TRBJ1-2; weak D call: TRBD1 (5 bases). Germline CDR1 and CDR2: MGHRA and YSYEKL. The CDR3 has 16 amino acids. The ends were cut back, 0 bases at V and 0 bases at J, with 11 bases in the middle. CDR3 loop: CASSQDRGRANYGYTF. The CDR3 DNA reads as TGCGCCAGCAGCCAAGATCGGGGCAGGGCTAACTATGGCTACACCTTC.

The chain recombines TRBV12-3 or TRBV12-4 with TRBJ2-7; perhaps TRBD2 as D (5 bases). The CDR3 is 13 amino acids. The V end lost 4 bases, the J end lost 3 bases, and 10 bases lay between the germline ends. The DNA of the CDR3 is TGTGCCAGCAGTTCCTGGACTGGCTACGAGCAGTACTTC. It translates to CASSSWTGYEQYF.

This clone was seen just once. The V call is TRBV14, the J call TRBJ2-7; perhaps TRBD2 as D (7 bases). The CDR3 contains 13 residues. Germline assignment: CDR1 SGHDN and CDR2 FVKESK. Trimming removed 1 base from V and 6 bases from J, with 10 bases in between. CDR3 bases: TGTGCCAGCAGCCAAGTACGGGGGGCCGAGCAGTACTTC. It codes for CASSQVRGAEQYF.

The rearrangement joins TRBV2 to TRBJ2-7; 9 positions agree with TRBD2. This CDR3 has 13 residues. Germline V gives CDR1 SNHLY, CDR2 FYNNEI. The V and J ends lost 7 bases and 3 bases, in that order; junction bases with no gene match: 4. CDR3 loop: CASTGLANYEQYF. CDR3 DNA sequence: TGTGCCAGCACCGGACTAGCGAACTACGAGCAGTACTTC.

The chain is built from TRBV19 and TRBJ2-7, with 8 bases aligning to TRBD2. CDR3 length: 15 amino acids. The germline CDR1 and CDR2 sequences are LNHDA and SQIVND (reference sequence). V was clipped by 5 bases and J by 2 bases; unmatched bases: 8. The CDR3 is CASSQFLAGAYEQYF. The CDR3 DNA sequence: TGTGCCAGTAGTCAGTTCCTAGCGGGCGCCTACGAGCAGTACTTC.

This chain joins TRBV6-2 or TRBV6-3 and TRBJ2-7, with TRBD1 matching 9 bases. This CDR3 is 12 amino acids long. Germline CDR1 MNHEY, CDR2 SVGEGT. V lost 6 bases and J lost 9; bases outside the gene matches: 6. CDR3 sequence reads: CASSLGQGGQYF. The CDR3 bases are TGTGCCAGCAGCTTGGGACAGGGTGGGCAGTACTTC.

J is TRBJ1-2 and V is TRBV6-2 or TRBV6-3, with D perhaps TRBD1 (5 bases). Germline V gene sequence: CDR1 MNHEY, CDR2 SVGEGT. The CDR3 is 14 amino acids. With 5 bases removed from V and 6 bases from J, the gap between germline ends came to 16 bases. The chain's CDR3 is CASSRTRRGDGYTF. In DNA, the CDR3 is TGTGCCAGCAGTCGCACCAGGAGGGGCGATGGCTACACCTTC.

The J gene is TRBJ1-1, the V gene TRBV18, with a possible D match to TRBD1 (6 bases). V shed 1 base and J shed 4 bases, with 7 bases lying between them. This CDR3 spans 13 amino acids. Germline-derived CDR1 and CDR2 are KGHSH and LQKENI. The CDR3 coding sequence is TGTGCCAGCTCACCACTACAGGGCACTGAAGCTTTCTTT. This sequence encodes CASSPLQGTEAFF.

The chain couples TRBV19 to TRBJ2-6; 7 positions match TRBD1. V was clipped by 7 bases and J by 4 bases; unmatched bases: 7. The CDR3 has 15 residues. Germline V gene lookup returns CDR1 LNHDA and CDR2 SQIVND (reference sequence). The CDR3 nucleotides are TGTGCCAGTACCACGGACAGGTGGGGGGCCAACGTCCTGACTTTC. It codes for CASTTDRWGANVLTF. Combining the CDR3 with reference TRBV19 and TRBJ2-6 gives the whole variable domain DGGITQSPKYLFRKEGQNVTLSCEQNLNHDAMYWYRQDPGQGLRLIYYSQIVNDFQKGDIAEGYSVSREKKESFPLTVTSAQKNPTAFYLCASTTDRWGANVLTFGAGSRLTVL.

Only one count was recorded for this clone. V gene TRBV29-1 combines with J gene TRBJ1-2; D may be TRBD1 (5 bases). Looked up from germline, CDR1 is SQVTM and CDR2 is ANQGSEA. The germline V and J ends were trimmed by 5 bases and 4 bases, with 14 bases remaining between them. This CDR3 is built from 13 residues. The CDR3 here is CSVPPAGGYGYTF. The CDR3 DNA follows: TGCAGCGTTCCCCCTGCCGGGGGCTATGGCTACACCTTC. The full variable domain, in which reference TRBV29-1 and TRBJ1-2 provide the parts outside the CDR3, is SAVISQKPSRDICQRGTSLTIQCQVDSQVTMMFWYRQQPGQSLTLIATANQGSEATYESGFVIDKFPISRPNLTFSTLTVSNMSPEDSSIYLCSVPPAGGYGYTFGSGTRLTVV.

The rearrangement joins TRBV6-5 to TRBJ2-7; D is perhaps TRBD1 or TRBD2 (5 bases each). V was trimmed by 4 bases and J by 3 bases, leaving 16 bases between them. CDR1 and CDR2 from the germline V gene are MNHEY and SVGAGI. This CDR3 is built from 15 residues. The CDR3 bases are TGTGCCAGCAGTTCGGGAAGGGGAGCCGACTACGAGCAGTACTTC. Encoded protein: CASSSGRGADYEQYF.

The chain has TRBV12-2 and TRBJ1-2. TRBV12-2 is a pseudogene locus. The CDR3 spans 16 residues. The CDR3 loop is CASRLARPGGGYGYTF. In DNA form, the CDR3 reads TGTGCAAGTCGCTTAGCGCGTCCAGGGGGGGGCTATGGCTACACCTTC.

V is TRBV15 and J is TRBJ2-1, with D possibly being TRBD1 or TRBD2 (6 bases each). The V end was cut by 8 bases, the J end by 1 base, with 12 bases between. The CDR3 has 14 residues. CDR1 LNHNV and CDR2 YYDKDF come from the germline V gene (reference sequence). Written as DNA, the CDR3 is TGTGCCACCTACGAAGGGGGGTCCTACAATGAGCAGTTCTTC. Its protein is CATYEGGSYNEQFF. The full variable domain, completed using reference TRBV15 and TRBJ2-1, is DAMVIQNPRYQVTQFGKPVTLSCSQTLNHNVMYWYQQKSSQAPKLLFHYYDKDFNNEADTPDNFQSRRPNTSFCFLDIRSPGLGDTAMYLCATYEGGSYNEQFFGPGTRLTVL.

The chain is built from TRBV5-6 and TRBJ2-7; 7 nucleotides match TRBD2. Trimming cost V 1 base and J 1 base; bases outside gene matches: 11. CDR3 length equals 17 residues. Germline V gene lookup returns CDR1 SGHDT and CDR2 YYEEEE. The CDR3 is CASSLLAAGLRSYEQYF. DNA for the CDR3: TGTGCCAGCAGCTTGTTGGCAGCGGGGCTGAGGTCCTACGAGCAGTACTTC. The full variable domain, completed using reference TRBV5-6 and TRBJ2-7, is DAGVTQSPTHLIKTRGQQVTLRCSPKSGHDTVSWYQQALGQGPQFIFQYYEEEERQRGNFPDRFSGHQFPNYSSELNVNALLLGDSALYLCASSLLAAGLRSYEQYFGPGTRLTVT.

This clone was counted once. The chain carries TRBV7-9 and TRBJ2-1, with 10 nucleotides matching TRBD2. Germline V lookup: CDR1 SEHNR, CDR2 FQNEAQ (reference sequence). The J segment lost 8 bases and the V segment lost 2 bases, leaving 0 bases of the junction unmatched. This CDR3 spans 13 amino acids. Here the CDR3 DNA reads TGTGCCAGCAGCTTACTAGCGGGAGATGAGCAGTTCTTC. Amino acids: CASSLLAGDEQFF.

Only one count was recorded for this clone. This chain uses TRBV2 with TRBJ2-1; D is ambiguous. The germline gives CDR1 SNHLY, CDR2 FYNNEI. The CDR3 is 12 amino acids. V was clipped by 2 bases and J by 7 bases, with 6 bases between them. The CDR3: CASSESRNEQFF. CDR3 sequence (DNA): TGTGCCAGCAGTGAAAGCAGAAATGAGCAGTTCTTC.